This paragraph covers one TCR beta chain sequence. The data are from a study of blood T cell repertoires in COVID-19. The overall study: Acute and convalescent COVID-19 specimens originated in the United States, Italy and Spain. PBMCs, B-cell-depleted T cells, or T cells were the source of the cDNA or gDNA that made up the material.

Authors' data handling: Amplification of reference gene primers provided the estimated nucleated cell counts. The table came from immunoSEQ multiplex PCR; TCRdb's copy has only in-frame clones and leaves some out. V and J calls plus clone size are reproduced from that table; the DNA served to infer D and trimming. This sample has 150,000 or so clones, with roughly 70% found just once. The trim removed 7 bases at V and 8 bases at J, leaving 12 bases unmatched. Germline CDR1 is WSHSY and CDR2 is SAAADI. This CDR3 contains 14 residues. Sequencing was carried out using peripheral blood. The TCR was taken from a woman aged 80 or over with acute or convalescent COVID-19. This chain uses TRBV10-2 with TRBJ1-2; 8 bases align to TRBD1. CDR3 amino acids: CASTRDRGMKGYTF. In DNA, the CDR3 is TGCGCCAGCACCAGAGACAGGGGAATGAAAGGCTACACCTTC.